This T cell receptor (beta chain) was captured by sequencing in a study of T cell responses to AZD1222 COVID-19 vaccine. Study-level points and caveats: There were mostly white British donors and more females than males, and clonal diversity was possibly underestimated.

The method was immunoSEQ multiplex PCR; TCRdb's version includes in-frame clones alone and lacks a portion of them. The profile shows 20,000 to 30,000 clones, roughly 87% of them singletons. Comment on this clone: Its antigen is unknown.

J gave up 0 bases and V 2 bases, and 4 bases lay outside the gene matches. The germline V gene has CDR1 SQVTM and CDR2 ANQGSEA. CDR3 length: 15 amino acids. Pooled samples include second doses given at about 4 or 12 weeks. The clonotype comes from an adult who received the AZD1222 COVID-19 vaccine. This chain uses TRBV29-1 with TRBJ2-3; TRBD2 matches 8 bases. The sequencing used peripheral blood, collected 28 days after the second AZD1222 dose. The CDR3 DNA reads TGCAGCGTTGAAAGAGCGGGAGTGAGCACAGATACGCAGTATTTT. This sequence encodes CSVERAGVSTDTQYF.